This T cell receptor (beta chain) comes out of a study of shared clonotypes between healthy human individuals. Both subsets, CD45RA+ naive and CD45RA-negative memory, were split from the CD4+ cells. Produced via immunoSEQ multiplex PCR; TCRdb's table is partial and in-frame only. Here the sample spans millions of clones, roughly 96% being singletons. CDR3 length: 16 amino acids. Trimming took 2 bases from V and 0 from J, leaving 9 bases between them. Germline V lookup: CDR1 SGHRS, CDR2 YFSETQ. This clonotype was sampled from a man aged 18 to 29 in good health. V gene TRBV5-1 combines with J gene TRBJ1-6; possibly TRBD1 for D (6 bases). The source material was naive CD4+ T cells sorted from blood. Subset indicated: CD45RA+ positively selected. The CDR3 loop reads CASSFETGSYNSPLHF. The CDR3 DNA sequence: TGCGCCAGCAGCTTCGAGACAGGCTCCTATAATTCACCCCTCCACTTT.